The 21 T cell receptor beta chains below were found in one sample sequenced in a study of molecular identifiers for immune sequencing clone quantification. TCRdb ran MiXCR on the PCR reads and lists one entry per CDR3 protein. The sample comprises about 640,000 distinct CDR3 sequences, 15% to 20% of which are singletons, and roughly 0.83% rests with the top ten. What was sequenced was naive CD8+ T cells from blood, with Jurkat cell RNA spiked in. Subset noted: FACS-sorted CD8+CD4-CCR7+CD45RA+ naive T cells. The receptors were sampled from a human donor in good health. Some libraries in this study had Jurkat cell RNA spiked in.

At least ten counts were recorded for this clonotype. This chain joins TRBV9 and TRBJ2-6; TRBD1 or TRBD2 may be the D gene (5 bases each). The CDR3 has 18 residues. Germline CDR1 is SGDLS and CDR2 is YYNGEE. The V end lost 4 bases, the J end lost 0 bases, and 17 bases lay between the germline ends. The CDR3 DNA reads TGTGCCAGCAGCCCCTGGGACGCCCTCCTCTCTGGGGCCAACGTCCTGACTTTC. Its protein is CASSPWDALLSGANVLTF.

This clonotype came up many times. The chain joins TRBV29-1 to TRBJ1-1, with D hard to call. Germline V gene sequence: CDR1 SQVTM, CDR2 ANQGSEA. Trimming stripped 1 base from V and 1 base from J, with 10 bases between. The CDR3 is 14 amino acids. The CDR3 loop is CSVEGEDSNTEAFF. CDR3 coding DNA: TGCAGCGTTGAAGGCGAAGATTCGAACACTGAAGCTTTCTTT.

This clonotype has a handful of counts. The chain has TRBV7-9 and TRBJ1-1; 10 nucleotides match TRBD1. J was trimmed by 5 bases and V by 1 base; bases with no gene match: 7. Germline V gene data show CDR1 as SEHNR and CDR2 as FQNEAQ (reference sequence). The CDR3 has 16 amino acids. The CDR3, as DNA: TGTGCCAGCAGCTTAGGGTTGGGACAGGGGTGGACTGAAGCTTTCTTT. Protein: CASSLGLGQGWTEAFF. Full variable domain (remainder filled in from reference TRBV7-9 and TRBJ1-1): DTGVSQNPRHKITKRGQNVTFRCDPISEHNRLYWYRQTLGQGPEFLTYFQNEAQLEKSRLLSDRFSAERPKGSFSTLEIQRTEQGDSAMYLCASSLGLGQGWTEAFFGQGTRLTVV.

The sample holds many counts of this clonotype. V and J are TRBV6-5 and TRBJ2-5, with TRBD2 identical over 14 bases. This CDR3 comprises 17 residues. Germline lookup yields CDR1 MNHEY and CDR2 SVGAGI. V lost 2 bases and J lost 1; bases outside the gene matches: 3. For the CDR3, the DNA is TGTGCCAGCAGTTACGGACTAGCGGGGGGCCTCCAAGAGACCCAGTACTTC. Translating gives CASSYGLAGGLQETQYF.

This clonotype appeared many times. The rearrangement joins TRBV4-1 to TRBJ1-1, with 7 bases that match TRBD1. V trimming: 0 bases; J trimming: 1 base; junction bases outside the gene matches: 2. The germline CDR1 and CDR2 sequences are MGHRA and YSYEKL. The CDR3 has 15 amino acids. The CDR3 spells CASSQERTGNTEAFF. The CDR3 DNA follows: TGCGCCAGCAGCCAAGAAAGGACAGGGAACACTGAAGCTTTCTTT.

The V and J genes are TRBV2 and TRBJ2-5, with D maybe TRBD2 (5 bases). V was shortened by 4 bases and J by 4 bases, with 10 bases between the two germline ends. CDR1 is SNHLY, CDR2 FYNNEI, per germline. The CDR3 consists of 13 residues. CDR3 sequence reads: CASSVVASETQYF. CDR3 DNA sequence: TGTGCCAGCAGTGTGGTAGCGTCAGAGACCCAGTACTTC.

The chain couples TRBV27 to TRBJ2-7; no definite D call. The germline CDR1 and CDR2 sequences are MNHEY and SMNVEV (reference sequence). The V gene lost 2 bases and the J gene lost 2 bases, with 10 bases spanning the gap. The CDR3 spans 14 residues. The CDR3 nucleotides are TGTGCCAGCAGTTTACACCTAACAGCCTACGAGCAGTACTTC. This translates into CASSLHLTAYEQYF.

This clonotype was seen ten or more times. The V call is TRBV4-3, the J call TRBJ2-6, with a possible D match to TRBD2 (5 bases). The length of the CDR3 is 19 residues. The V gene lost 1 base and the J gene lost 0 bases, with 16 bases spanning the gap. Germline CDR1 and CDR2: LGHNA and YSLEER. The DNA of the CDR3 is TGCGCCAGCAGCCAAGGCGGGCTATTCGATTCCTCTGGGGCCAACGTCCTGACTTTC. It codes for CASSQGGLFDSSGANVLTF.

The V gene is TRBV18, the J gene TRBJ1-1; 7 bases match TRBD1. Unmatched junction bases numbered 7, after V lost 0 bases and J lost 0 bases. The CDR3 covers 17 residues. Germline V lookup: CDR1 KGHSH, CDR2 LQKENI. CDR3 loop: CASSPPPGGPLNTEAFF. The CDR3, as DNA: TGTGCCAGCTCACCACCCCCAGGGGGTCCTCTGAACACTGAAGCTTTCTTT.

This clonotype was counted at least ten times. The rearrangement links TRBV4-3 to TRBJ2-1; 9 nucleotides match TRBD1. The CDR3 runs 15 residues. Germline assignment: CDR1 LGHNA and CDR2 YSLEER. J gave up 1 base and V 4 bases, and 2 bases lay outside the gene matches. The DNA for the CDR3 is TGCGCCAGCAGCCGGGACAGGGTTTCCTACAATGAGCAGTTCTTC. Translating gives CASSRDRVSYNEQFF.

This clonotype was seen ten or more times. This chain joins TRBV28 and TRBJ2-1, with 9 bases lining up with TRBD2. This CDR3 is 13 amino acids long. CDR1 is MDHEN and CDR2 is SYDVKM in the germline V gene. V shed 6 bases and J 9 bases; nucleotides not matched to a gene: 6. The CDR3 DNA reads TGTGCCAGCAGCGGTAGCGGGAGTGTTGAGCAGTTCTTC. Encoded protein: CASSGSGSVEQFF.

This clonotype was observed many times. This chain links TRBV2 with TRBJ2-2, with 10 bases identical to TRBD2. The V gene end was trimmed by 6 bases and the J gene end by 1 base; junction bases not matched to a gene: 5. The CDR3 is made up of 16 amino acids. Per the germline V gene, CDR1 is SNHLY and CDR2 is FYNNEI. The CDR3, as DNA: TGTGCCAGCAGGGGGGGACTAGCGCGGAACACCGGGGAGCTGTTTTTT. It specifies CASRGGLARNTGELFF.

This clonotype was observed at least ten times. The CDR3 sequence is CASRTDNTGGTDTQYF. The CDR3 coding sequence is TGTGCCAGCAGAACCGACAACACCGGAGGCACAGATACGCAGTATTTT. V gene TRBV6-1 combines with J gene TRBJ2-3; D gene ambiguous. Germline loops: CDR1 MNHNS, CDR2 SASEGT. With 6 bases removed from V and 1 base from J, the gap between germline ends came to 17 bases. CDR3 size: 16 residues.

This clonotype has at least ten counts. The chain carries TRBV7-9 and TRBJ1-5, with 7 positions matching TRBD1. J was trimmed by 5 bases and V by 6 bases; bases with no gene match: 7. The CDR3 totals 14 residues. Germline lookup yields CDR1 SEHNR and CDR2 FQNEAQ (reference sequence). CDR3: CASSPRDRYQPQHF. In nucleotides, the CDR3 is TGTGCCAGCAGTCCGAGGGACAGATATCAGCCCCAGCATTTT.

The chain links TRBV27 to TRBJ2-7, with 10 bases matching TRBD1. Trimming cost V 5 bases and J 3 bases; bases outside gene matches: 7. The CDR3 is made up of 15 amino acids. The germline V gene encodes CDR1 MNHEY and CDR2 SMNVEV (reference sequence). CDR3 amino acids: CASSPGQGTIYEQYF. CDR3 in DNA: TGTGCCAGCAGTCCGGGACAGGGGACAATCTACGAGCAGTACTTC.

The rearrangement links TRBV9 to TRBJ2-5, with D perhaps TRBD2 (7 bases). Germline V gene sequence: CDR1 SGDLS, CDR2 YYNGEE. The CDR3 extends over 17 amino acids. V lost 4 bases and J 5 bases, leaving 24 bases between the germline ends. CDR3 sequence reads: CASSPEGGGLVSETQYF. CDR3 in DNA: TGTGCCAGCAGCCCAGAGGGGGGGGGCCTGGTTTCGGAGACCCAGTACTTC. Complete variable domain (other parts from reference TRBV9 and TRBJ2-5): DSGVTQTPKHLITATGQRVTLRCSPRSGDLSVYWYQQSLDQGLQFLIQYYNGEERAKGNILERFSAQQFPDLHSELNLSSLELGDSALYFCASSPEGGGLVSETQYFGPGTRLLVL.

A word on this clonotype: Since no conserved phenylalanine or tryptophan closes the CDR3, a read error is the likely cause. V gene TRBV6-2 or TRBV6-3 combines with J gene TRBJ2-1; D remains ambiguous. The CDR3 has 13 amino acids. From germline, CDR1 is MNHEY and CDR2 SVGEGT. V was shortened by 4 bases and J by 0 bases, with 4 bases between the two germline ends. The CDR3 bases are TGTGCCAGCAGTTCTAGCTCCTACAATGAGCAGTTCTCC. Residues: CASSSSSYNEQFS.

This clonotype has ten or more counts. This chain joins TRBV11-3 and TRBJ2-1; tentatively, D is TRBD1 (5 bases). CDR3 size: 14 residues. The V end lost 4 bases, the J end lost 4 bases, and 11 bases lay between the germline ends. CDR1 is SGHNT, CDR2 YENEEA, per germline. The CDR3 bases are TGTGCCAGCAGCTCAGGACATTTATACAATGAGCAGTTCTTC. The encoded protein is CASSSGHLYNEQFF.

This clonotype has a count of ten or more. The chain employs TRBV20-1 and TRBJ2-5, with D maybe TRBD1 (6 bases). CDR1 is DFQATT, CDR2 SNEGSKA, per germline (reference sequence). The CDR3 runs 13 residues. Here the CDR3 reads CSGGQGIQETQYF. The CDR3 nucleotides are TGCAGCGGCGGGCAGGGGATCCAAGAGACCCAGTACTTC.

The table lists this clonotype with a few counts. The chain couples TRBV12-3 or TRBV12-4 to TRBJ2-1; D is perhaps TRBD1 or TRBD2 (5 bases each). The length of the CDR3 is 14 residues. Trimming left V 5 bases short and J 3 bases short, with 11 bases between. The CDR3 here is CASSGTVGYNEQFF. The CDR3 DNA is TGTGCCAGCAGTGGGACGGTGGGCTACAATGAGCAGTTCTTC.

Remarks on this clonotype: One base away lies a much larger clone, so this may be a sequencing read error. The genes are TRBV5-5 and TRBJ1-1; possibly TRBD1 for D (5 bases). The V gene's germline CDR1 is SGHKS and CDR2 YYEKEE (reference sequence). This CDR3 spans 14 amino acids. The CDR3 DNA reads as TGTGCCAGCACCTTTATGACAGCGAACACTGTAGCTTTCTTT. Its protein product is CASTFMTANTVAFF.